This T cell receptor (beta chain) derives from a study of blood T cell repertoires in COVID-19. Assay used: immunoSEQ multiplex PCR; TCRdb lists only in-frame clones, some missing. The table has about 190,000 clones, 85% to 90% seen once. Enrollees, about 18 to 95 years old, lived in about two dozen US areas. This sequence originates from a woman aged 40 to 50 in a cohort exposed to, infected with or recovered from COVID-19 (not recorded which). The sequenced sample was PBMCs or T cells enriched from blood (not recorded which).

As DNA, the CDR3 is TGTGCCACCAGTGATTACACTAGCGGGGGAAACACCGGGGAGCTGTTTTTT. Translated, it gives CATSDYTSGGNTGELFF. This chain links TRBV24-1 with TRBJ2-2; TRBD2 matches at 11 bases. The CDR3 loop spans 17 amino acids. CDR1 KGHDR and CDR2 SFDVKD come from the germline V gene. The V gene end was trimmed by 2 bases and the J gene end by 2 bases; junction bases not matched to a gene: 3.